One T cell receptor beta chain is described in this entry. Its target is unknown. This entry comes from a study of T cells after yellow fever vaccination. Overall study: Any fraction with a low cell number was prepared using SMART-Seq v4 Ultra Low Input. General study points: Overlap between CD4 and CD8 compartments was detected for a small share of clonotypes. Most primary-vaccination clones recurred post-booster (around 95% CD4, roughly 91% CD8).

TCR cDNA, made by 5'RACE template switching, carried an added universal primer site and UMIs. MiXCR, run by TCRdb on the 5' RACE reads, gives a single entry per CDR3 protein. The data hold about 550,000 distinct CDR3 sequences, with roughly a fifth observed a single time. The CDR3 contains 15 residues. Trimming took 2 bases from V and 6 from J, leaving 14 bases between them. CDR1 and CDR2 (germline): SGHTA, FQGNSA. The TCR was taken from a young man who received the YFV17D yellow fever vaccine. Specimen: PBMCs, collected 15 days after the yellow fever booster vaccination. The gene calls are TRBV7-2 and TRBJ2-4; D is ambiguous. The CDR3 spells CASSLRLGDANIQYF. The CDR3 nucleotides are TGTGCCAGCAGCTTACGATTGGGTGATGCAAACATTCAGTACTTC.